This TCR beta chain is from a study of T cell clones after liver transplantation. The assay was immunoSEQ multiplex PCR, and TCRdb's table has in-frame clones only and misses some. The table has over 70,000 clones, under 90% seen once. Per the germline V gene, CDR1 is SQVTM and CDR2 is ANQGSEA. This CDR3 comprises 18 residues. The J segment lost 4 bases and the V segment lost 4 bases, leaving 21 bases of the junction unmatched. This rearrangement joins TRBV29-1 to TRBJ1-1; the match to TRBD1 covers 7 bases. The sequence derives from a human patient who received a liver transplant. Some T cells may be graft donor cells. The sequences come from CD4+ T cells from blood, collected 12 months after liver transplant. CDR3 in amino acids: CSVGGRGTAKEVGTEAFF. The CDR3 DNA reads TGCAGCGTTGGAGGAAGGGGGACAGCCAAAGAAGTGGGCACTGAAGCTTTCTTT.